These 15 T cell receptor beta chains were sequenced from one sample in a study of OX40 agonist ivuxolimab in advanced cancers. Receptor amplification or capture employed the immunoSEQ multiplex PCR assay. TCRdb obtained this table from immuneACCESS and retained in-frame rearrangements with V and J assigned. These tables miss some clones; where compared with another copy, unresolved V genes account for less than half of the shortfall, and the remainder is unexplained. In all, the sample holds about 50,000 clones, and about 88% of those were seen once. The top ten constitute less than 0.75% of the sample. This specimen was CD4+ or CD8+ T cells sorted from blood, taken in a trial of the OX40 agonist ivuxolimab. These receptors were taken from an adult with an advanced solid tumor such as melanoma, head and neck, liver or kidney cancer.

The J gene is TRBJ2-1, the V gene TRBV25-1; weak D call: TRBD1 (5 bases). V was cut by 1 base and J by 4 bases, with 11 bases left in between. This CDR3 region has 15 residues. Germline assignment: CDR1 MGHDK and CDR2 SYGVNS. CDR3 bases: TGTGCCAGCAGTGAATTGCAGGGTGGGTACAATGAGCAGTTCTTC. Translation gives CASSELQGGYNEQFF.

The J gene is TRBJ1-1, the V gene TRBV5-1; no firm D call. Germline V CDR1 and CDR2: SGHRS, YFSETQ. V was clipped by 2 bases and J by 3 bases, with 8 bases between them. CDR3 length equals 13 residues. For the CDR3, the DNA is TGCGCCAGCAGCTTACAGTATTACACTGAAGCTTTCTTT. Residues: CASSLQYYTEAFF.

V usage is TRBV15 and J usage is TRBJ2-7; 7 nucleotides line up with TRBD2. The junction had 6 bases not matched to a gene; V was cut back by 5 bases and J by 5 bases. The CDR3 runs to 13 residues. From germline, CDR1 is LNHNV and CDR2 YYDKDF (reference sequence). The chain's CDR3 is CATSVQAGNEQYF. In DNA, the CDR3 is TGTGCCACCAGCGTCCAAGCGGGAAACGAGCAGTACTTC.

The rearrangement links TRBV5-1 to TRBJ2-2; 13 nucleotides align to TRBD2. Germline CDR1 SGHRS, CDR2 YFSETQ. V shed 1 base and J 7 bases; nucleotides not matched to a gene: 10. The CDR3 contains 18 residues. This CDR3 reads CASSLWAGTSGTSGELFF. The CDR3 bases are TGCGCCAGCAGCTTGTGGGCTGGGACTAGCGGGACTAGCGGGGAGCTGTTTTTT.

V and J are TRBV5-4 and TRBJ2-7; a weak D match, TRBD2 (5 bases). Germline CDR1 and CDR2: SGHNT and YYREEE (reference sequence). Trimming shortened V by 0 bases and J by 0 bases, and 13 bases separated the two germline ends. This CDR3 contains 16 residues. CDR3 coding DNA: TGTGCCAGCAGCTTGGACCCCGGGGTCAGCTCCTACGAGCAGTACTTC. The encoded protein is CASSLDPGVSSYEQYF.

The rearrangement joins TRBV5-4 to TRBJ2-4, with 9 bases matching TRBD1. Germline CDR1 reads SGHNT; CDR2 reads YYREEE (reference sequence). V lost 4 bases, J lost 0 bases, and 8 bases stayed unmatched. There are 17 residues in the CDR3. The CDR3 loop reads CASSGGQGRKAKNIQYF. As DNA, the CDR3 is TGTGCCAGCAGCGGAGGACAGGGGAGAAAAGCCAAAAACATTCAGTACTTC. The variable domain in full, completed from reference TRBV5-4 and TRBJ2-4, reads ETGVTQSPTHLIKTRGQQVTLRCSSQSGHNTVSWYQQALGQGPQFIFQYYREEENGRGNFPPRFSGLQFPNYSSELNVNALELDDSALYLCASSGGQGRKAKNIQYFGAGTRLSVL.

J is TRBJ1-1 and V is TRBV6-6, with D unresolved. CDR1 and CDR2 (germline): MNHNY, SVGAGI (reference sequence). This CDR3 has 13 amino acids. Between the trimmed V and J ends, which lost 6 bases and 8 bases, there was a span of 16 bases. Here the CDR3 DNA reads TGTGCCAGCAGCAGCAACGAGGTCGGGGAAGCTTTCTTT. The encoded protein is CASSSNEVGEAFF.

V gene TRBV6-1 combines with J gene TRBJ1-4; D possibly corresponds to TRBD1 (6 bases). Trimming pared 7 bases from V and 7 bases from J, leaving 16 bases between. The CDR3 spans 14 residues. The germline V gene has CDR1 MNHNS and CDR2 SASEGT. The CDR3 nucleotides are TGTGCCAGCACTAAAACAGGGAACTCTGAAAAACTGTTTTTT. Amino acid sequence: CASTKTGNSEKLFF.

The CDR3 here is CASSKNGLAGKETQYF. In DNA form, the CDR3 reads TGTGCCAGCAGCAAAAACGGACTAGCGGGAAAAGAGACCCAGTACTTC. The chain links TRBV11-2 to TRBJ2-5; 12 positions agree with TRBD2. V lost 5 bases, J lost 3 bases, and 7 bases stayed unmatched. The CDR3 is 16 amino acids. Germline CDR1 and CDR2: SGHAT and FQNNGV. The complete variable domain, with remaining parts taken from reference TRBV11-2 and TRBJ2-5, reads EAGVAQSPRYKIIEKRQSVAFWCNPISGHATLYWYQQILGQGPKLLIQFQNNGVVDDSQLPKDRFSAERLKGVDSTLKIQPAKLEDSAVYLCASSKNGLAGKETQYFGPGTRLLVL.

This clone was counted once. This chain joins TRBV2 and TRBJ2-7; tentatively, D is TRBD2 (6 bases). In germline, CDR1 is SNHLY, CDR2 FYNNEI. Deletions cut 7 bases from V and 6 bases from J, with 22 bases between. The CDR3 contains 15 residues. The chain's CDR3 is CASTSETGAVGEQYF. CDR3 nucleotides: TGTGCCAGCACCTCCGAAACGGGAGCGGTAGGCGAGCAGTACTTC.

This chain connects TRBV18 to TRBJ2-2, with 11 bases matching TRBD2. After removal of 3 bases from V and 6 bases from J, the junction contained 15 bases not matched to a gene. CDR3 length: 19 amino acids. The germline gives CDR1 KGHSH, CDR2 LQKENI. In DNA, the CDR3 is TGTGCCAGCTCACCCGCTAGCGGGAGGCTACCCCATGAAGCCGGGGAGCTGTTTTTT. This encodes CASSPASGRLPHEAGELFF. Looking up the rest from reference TRBV18 and TRBJ2-2 gives the full variable domain: NAGVMQNPRHLVRRRGQEARLRCSPMKGHSHVYWYRQLPEEGLKFMVYLQKENIIDESGMPKERFSAEFPKEGPSILRIQQVVRGDSAAYFCASSPASGRLPHEAGELFFGEGSRLTVL.

J is TRBJ2-6 and V is TRBV10-3; possibly TRBD1 for D (5 bases). The CDR3 consists of 14 residues. Germline V gene data show CDR1 as ENHRY and CDR2 as SYGVKD. With 5 bases removed from V and 0 bases from J, the gap between germline ends came to 5 bases. The CDR3 loop is CAISQGSGANVLTF. The CDR3 DNA follows: TGTGCCATCAGTCAGGGCTCTGGGGCCAACGTCCTGACTTTC.

CDR3 amino acids: CASTPGLGENIQYF. CDR3 nucleotide sequence: TGCGCCAGCACCCCGGGACTTGGGGAAAACATTCAGTACTTC. J is TRBJ2-4 and V is TRBV5-1; tentative D call: TRBD2 (6 bases). In germline, CDR1 is SGHRS, CDR2 YFSETQ. The CDR3 is made up of 14 amino acids. V was cut by 6 bases and J by 5 bases, with 15 bases left in between.

The chain uses TRBV4-1 and TRBJ2-5; 16 bases agree with TRBD2. Germline trimming cut 1 base from V and 5 bases from J; bases unmatched to any gene: 10. The CDR3 runs to 19 residues. Germline assignment: CDR1 MGHRA and CDR2 YSYEKL. In nucleotides, the CDR3 is TGCGCCAGCAGCCAAGTACAGGGACTAGCGGGAGGGCGGGGGGAGACCCAGTACTTC. It is translated as CASSQVQGLAGGRGETQYF.

The CDR3 nucleotides are TGTGCCAGCTCACTACGGAAGGACTCTGGAAACACCATATATTTT. This encodes CASSLRKDSGNTIYF. The rearrangement joins TRBV18 to TRBJ1-3, with D unclear. The CDR3 has 15 residues. Looked up from germline, CDR1 is KGHSH and CDR2 is LQKENI. The V and J ends lost 4 bases and 0 bases respectively, with 10 bases between them.